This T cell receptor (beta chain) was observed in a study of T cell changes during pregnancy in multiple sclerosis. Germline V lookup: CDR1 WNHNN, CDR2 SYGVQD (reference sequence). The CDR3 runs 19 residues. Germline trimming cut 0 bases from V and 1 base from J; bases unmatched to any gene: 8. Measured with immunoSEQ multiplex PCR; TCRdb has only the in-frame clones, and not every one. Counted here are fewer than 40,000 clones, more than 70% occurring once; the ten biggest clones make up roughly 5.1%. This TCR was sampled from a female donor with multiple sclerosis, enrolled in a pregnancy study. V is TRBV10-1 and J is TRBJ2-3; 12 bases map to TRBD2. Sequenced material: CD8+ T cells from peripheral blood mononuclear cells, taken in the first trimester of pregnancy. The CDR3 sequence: CASSESGASGRAGTDTQYF. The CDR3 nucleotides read TGCGCCAGCAGTGAGTCCGGAGCTAGCGGGAGGGCCGGCACAGATACGCAGTATTTT.